The 20 T cell receptor beta chains listed next were all sequenced from one sample in a study of cytomegalovirus exposure and HLA in healthy donors (dated by TCRdb to about 2017). The library came from the immunoSEQ multiplex PCR assay. For the multiplex PCR, a mixture combining 60 forward primers for TCR Vbeta segments and 13 reverse primers for TCR Jbeta segments was used. TCRdb limited this immuneACCESS table to in-frame rearrangements with V and J called. A share of clones is missing; checked studies link under half to unresolved V genes, and the rest is unexplained. Recorded for this sample are around 210,000 clones; more than 75% of them occurred a single time. 2.5% to 3.5% of the sample belongs to the ten largest clones. Source material: PBMCs. The receptors derive from a woman aged 40 to 50 in good health and CMV-seronegative.

The rearrangement uses TRBV30 and TRBJ1-6; 8 bases fit TRBD1. This CDR3 has 18 amino acids. Germline values: CDR1 GTSNPN, CDR2 SVGIG (reference sequence). This CDR3 reads CAPLGIRDRRSYNSPLHF. As DNA, the CDR3 is TGTGCACCCCTAGGAATCCGGGACAGGCGCTCCTATAATTCACCCCTCCACTTT.

This chain links TRBV5-1 with TRBJ1-1, with D unresolved. Germline V gives CDR1 SGHRS, CDR2 YFSETQ. With 0 bases removed from V and 1 base from J, the gap between germline ends came to 16 bases. CDR3 length: 17 amino acids. The CDR3 DNA follows: TGCGCCAGCAGCTTGGCAGTGAATCGGGTGCAGAACACTGAAGCTTTCTTT. Amino acids: CASSLAVNRVQNTEAFF.

J is TRBJ2-7 and V is TRBV5-8; 10 bases map to TRBD2. V was clipped by 4 bases and J by 6 bases; unmatched bases: 7. The V gene's germline CDR1 is SGHTS and CDR2 YDEGEE. CDR3 length: 14 amino acids. CDR3 sequence: CASSLEAGGTEQYF. The CDR3 bases are TGTGCCAGCAGCCTAGAAGCGGGGGGGACCGAGCAGTACTTC.

A remark on this clone: This specimen includes other DNA sequences encoding the same CDR3. The J gene is TRBJ2-7, the V gene TRBV11-2, with 8 positions matching TRBD2. The V gene end was trimmed by 2 bases and the J gene end by 4 bases; junction bases not matched to a gene: 4. The CDR3 runs 14 residues. The germline gives CDR1 SGHAT, CDR2 FQNNGV. In DNA form, the CDR3 reads TGTGCCAGCAGCTTAACTAGCGGAAGTTACGAGCAGTACTTC. Translation gives CASSLTSGSYEQYF.

The rearrangement joins TRBV5-1 to TRBJ1-1, with D maybe TRBD1 (5 bases). CDR1 and CDR2 (germline): SGHRS, YFSETQ. This CDR3 has 15 residues. Trimming took off 0 bases at V and 1 base at J, with 10 bases between the two ends. CDR3 sequence reads: CASSLAYTGNTEAFF. In nucleotides, the CDR3 is TGCGCCAGCAGCTTGGCCTATACAGGGAACACTGAAGCTTTCTTT.

V and J are TRBV27 and TRBJ1-1; unclear D gene. Trimming removed 6 bases at V and 4 bases at J, with 15 bases between. Germline V lookup: CDR1 MNHEY, CDR2 SMNVEV (reference sequence). The CDR3 sequence is 14 residues long. The DNA for the CDR3 is TGTGCCAGCAGCTCTTTAGGGAGGCTCACTGAAGCTTTCTTT. Residues: CASSSLGRLTEAFF.

The V and J genes are TRBV4-1 and TRBJ1-2; D perhaps matches TRBD1 (5 bases). The CDR3 extends over 17 amino acids. Trimming took off 1 base at V and 4 bases at J, with 19 bases between the two ends. CDR1 and CDR2 (germline): MGHRA, YSYEKL. The DNA of the CDR3 is TGCGCCAGCAGCCAAGTCGGGGGGACTCAGGGAGGCTATGGCTACACCTTC. Encoded protein: CASSQVGGTQGGYGYTF.

J is TRBJ2-3 and V is TRBV2; 10 positions match TRBD1. Germline CDR1 SNHLY, CDR2 FYNNEI. The length of the CDR3 is 13 residues. V gave up 6 bases and J gave up 5 bases; unmatched junction bases: 2. The CDR3 region has the DNA TGTGCCAGCAGGGGGACAGGGGTAGATACGCAGTATTTT. It specifies CASRGTGVDTQYF.

The genes are TRBV30 and TRBJ2-2; D unclear. Trimming removed 2 bases from V and 4 bases from J, with 8 bases in between. Germline CDR1 GTSNPN, CDR2 SVGIG (reference sequence). This CDR3 comprises 13 residues. The CDR3 coding sequence is TGTGCCTGGAGTTACGCTAGCACCGGGGAGCTGTTTTTT. It is translated as CAWSYASTGELFF.

V usage is TRBV29-1 and J usage is TRBJ1-1; no clear D. Germline lookup yields CDR1 SQVTM and CDR2 ANQGSEA. This CDR3 contains 13 residues. V lost 4 bases to trimming and J lost 1 base, with 10 bases between them. CDR3 protein: CSVVRQPNTEAFF. The CDR3 bases are TGCAGCGTTGTGAGGCAACCGAACACTGAAGCTTTCTTT.

The genes are TRBV4-1 and TRBJ1-1; D remains ambiguous. Per the germline V gene, CDR1 is MGHRA and CDR2 is YSYEKL. The CDR3 runs to 15 residues. Trimming removed 1 base at V and 6 bases at J, with 15 bases between. CDR3: CASSQVGLGSPEAFF. DNA of the CDR3: TGCGCCAGCAGCCAAGTCGGGTTGGGGAGCCCTGAAGCTTTCTTT.

This chain joins TRBV30 and TRBJ2-7; no definite D call. Deletions cut 4 bases from V and 9 bases from J, with 19 bases between. This CDR3 has 13 residues. Germline CDR1 is GTSNPN and CDR2 is SVGIG (reference sequence). The DNA of the CDR3 is TGTGCCTGGAATGAAAAGCGTATTACGGGGCAGTACTTC. It encodes CAWNEKRITGQYF.

This clone has a handful of counts. The CDR3 sequence is CASTPTIIGISTYEQYF. In DNA, the CDR3 is TGTGCCAGCACCCCCACCATCATCGGGATAAGTACCTACGAGCAGTACTTC. The V gene is TRBV28, the J gene TRBJ2-7; possibly TRBD2 for D (5 bases). V lost 7 bases and J 2 bases, leaving 24 bases between the germline ends. Germline V CDR1 and CDR2: MDHEN, SYDVKM. The CDR3 totals 17 residues.

CDR3 sequence reads: CASSRVGGEQYF. The CDR3 DNA sequence: TGTGCCAGCAGCCGAGTCGGTGGCGAGCAGTACTTC. The rearrangement links TRBV6-1 to TRBJ2-7; D gene unclear. This CDR3 contains 12 residues. The germline V gene encodes CDR1 MNHNS and CDR2 SASEGT. V lost 6 bases to trimming and J lost 6 bases, with 12 bases between them.

In this sample, this clone turned up a few times. The chain couples TRBV6-1 to TRBJ2-1; 11 positions match TRBD2. This CDR3 contains 16 residues. The V gene end was trimmed by 3 bases and the J gene end by 7 bases; junction bases not matched to a gene: 8. CDR1 is MNHNS, CDR2 SASEGT, per germline. The CDR3 loop is CASSDSGRDVVNEQFF. As DNA, the CDR3 is TGTGCCAGCAGTGATAGCGGGAGGGACGTTGTAAATGAGCAGTTCTTC.

This chain uses TRBV29-1 with TRBJ2-1; 12 nucleotides line up with TRBD2. Germline assignment: CDR1 SQVTM and CDR2 ANQGSEA. V shed 7 bases and J 5 bases; nucleotides not matched to a gene: 12. This CDR3 spans 16 amino acids. The CDR3 DNA is TGCAGCGGGGGACTAGCGGGTGTGAAACCTGACAATGAGCAGTTCTTC. Translation: CSGGLAGVKPDNEQFF.

This chain joins TRBV30 and TRBJ2-1, with D unclear. The CDR3 is 12 residues long. V was pared by 0 bases and J by 5 bases, with 5 bases between. The germline CDR1 and CDR2 sequences are GTSNPN and SVGIG (reference sequence). The CDR3 DNA reads TGTGCCTGGAGTGTGCAGAACAATGAGCAGTTCTTC. This codes for CAWSVQNNEQFF. Filled out from reference TRBV30 and TRBJ2-1, the complete variable domain reads SQTIHQWPATLVQPVGSPLSLECTVEGTSNPNLYWYRQAAGRGLQLLFYSVGIGQISSEVPQNLSASRPQDRQFILSSKKLLLSDSGFYLCAWSVQNNEQFFGPGTRLTVL.

This chain joins TRBV25-1 and TRBJ1-2, with TRBD1 as a possible D gene (5 bases). From germline, CDR1 is MGHDK and CDR2 SYGVNS. The germline V and J ends were trimmed by 4 bases and 4 bases, with 16 bases remaining between them. There are 15 residues in the CDR3. This chain's CDR3 is CASSAGGTDLYGYTF. The CDR3 nucleotides read TGTGCCAGCAGTGCTGGGGGGACGGACCTCTATGGCTACACCTTC.

This clone was picked up a small number of times. The V gene is TRBV7-2, the J gene TRBJ2-3; unclear D gene. Trimming cost V 5 bases and J 2 bases, with 17 bases left between them. This CDR3 comprises 16 residues. Germline CDR1 SGHTA, CDR2 FQGNSA. This CDR3 is CASSPSKPSTTDTQYF. Written as DNA, the CDR3 is TGTGCCAGCAGCCCCTCCAAACCCAGTACCACAGATACGCAGTATTTT.

The V and J genes are TRBV5-1 and TRBJ1-2; weak D call: TRBD1 (6 bases). The V end was cut by 1 base, the J end by 6 bases, with 16 bases between. The CDR3 extends over 15 amino acids. In germline, CDR1 is SGHRS, CDR2 YFSETQ. The CDR3 region is CASSLPLGQSDGYTF. The CDR3 DNA follows: TGCGCCAGCAGCTTGCCACTCGGACAGAGTGATGGCTACACCTTC.